This T cell receptor beta chain was obtained from a study of blood T cell repertoires in COVID-19. Study background: The United States, Italy and Spain provided the acute and convalescent COVID-19 samples. PBMCs, B-cell-depleted T cells, or T cells were the source of the cDNA or gDNA that made up the material.

This table comes from immunoSEQ multiplex PCR, and its TCRdb copy is limited to in-frame clones, with some not included. The sample carries 150,000 to 200,000 clones, 88% recorded once. There are 13 residues in the CDR3. Germline V gene sequence: CDR1 SNHLY, CDR2 FYNNEI. Germline trimming cut 5 bases from V and 12 bases from J; bases unmatched to any gene: 7. The sequenced sample consisted of peripheral blood. This TCR was recovered from a woman in her twenties or thirties with acute or convalescent COVID-19. The V call is TRBV2, the J call TRBJ1-4; 9 nucleotides match TRBD1. CDR3 region: CASSTWDRVQLFF. CDR3 sequence (DNA): TGTGCCAGCAGTACCTGGGACAGGGTCCAACTGTTTTTT.